One and the same sample provided the 15 T cell receptor beta chains below, sequenced in a study of radiation and T cells in renal cell carcinoma. Time point reported: blood 2 weeks post-SBRT. Specified treatment: 15 Gy SBRT to primary tumor, nephrectomy 4 weeks later. Generated by immunoSEQ multiplex PCR, the TCRdb table keeps only in-frame clones and is missing some. The sample has tens of thousands of clones; roughly 80% are singletons. Source: blood, taken from a patient whose treatment included radiotherapy and nephrectomy. These TCRs come from a man between 60 and 75 years old with renal cell carcinoma.

The V gene is TRBV6-5, the J gene TRBJ1-1; no definite D call. In germline, CDR1 is MNHEY, CDR2 SVGAGI. The CDR3 totals 14 residues. Between the trimmed V and J ends, which lost 6 bases and 4 bases, there was a span of 15 bases. This chain's CDR3 is CASSARSRGTEAFF. The CDR3 DNA is TGTGCCAGCAGCGCACGAAGTAGAGGCACTGAAGCTTTCTTT.

V gene TRBV7-8 combines with J gene TRBJ1-2; 7 nucleotides align to TRBD1. Germline V gene data show CDR1 as SGHVS and CDR2 as FQNEAQ. This CDR3 comprises 13 residues. The V segment lost 4 bases and the J segment 4 bases; nucleotides outside the gene matches: 3. CDR3 in DNA: TGTGCCAGCAGCTCCAGGGGGATCTATGGCTACACCTTC. Translating gives CASSSRGIYGYTF.

This chain links TRBV2 with TRBJ1-1, with unresolved D. V was cut by 7 bases and J by 6 bases, with 21 bases left in between. The CDR3 spans 15 residues. From germline, CDR1 is SNHLY and CDR2 FYNNEI. CDR3 amino acids: CASNLVEALVSEAFF. For the CDR3, the DNA is TGTGCCAGCAATCTCGTAGAGGCCCTAGTATCTGAAGCTTTCTTT.

The chain recombines TRBV20-1 with TRBJ1-2; no definite D call. Between the trimmed V and J ends, which lost 6 bases and 8 bases, there was a span of 10 bases. The V gene's germline CDR1 is DFQATT and CDR2 SNEGSKA (reference sequence). This CDR3 region has 10 residues. The DNA for the CDR3 is TGCAGTGCGGAGTCGAGCGGCTACACCTTC. Amino acid sequence: CSAESSGYTF.

The rearrangement uses TRBV4-3 and TRBJ2-1; 9 bases map to TRBD1. The CDR3 runs 16 residues. CDR1 and CDR2 (germline): LGHNA, YSLEER. V lost 3 bases and J lost 9; bases outside the gene matches: 12. The CDR3: CASSQGSGTGWGEQFF. Written as DNA, the CDR3 is TGCGCCAGCAGCCAGGGTTCCGGGACAGGGTGGGGTGAGCAGTTCTTC.

This chain uses TRBV14 with TRBJ2-1; perhaps D is TRBD1 or TRBD2 (5 bases each). V lost 0 bases and J lost 2, with 20 bases in between. CDR3 size: 19 residues. Germline V gene sequence: CDR1 SGHDN, CDR2 FVKESK. The CDR3 nucleotides read TGTGCCAGCAGCCAAGATCCGGAATGGGGGACCAGACCCTACAATGAGCAGTTCTTC. Protein: CASSQDPEWGTRPYNEQFF.

The chain is built from TRBV29-1 and TRBJ2-6; tentatively, D is TRBD1 (5 bases). The CDR3 spans 13 residues. Germline V gene sequence: CDR1 SQVTM, CDR2 ANQGSEA. With 5 bases removed from V and 4 bases from J, the gap between germline ends came to 9 bases. Here the CDR3 reads CSVSGPGANVLTF. DNA of the CDR3: TGCAGCGTTTCAGGGCCCGGGGCCAACGTCCTGACTTTC.

The V gene is TRBV29-1, the J gene TRBJ2-7; 9 bases are shared with TRBD1. Germline CDR1 reads SQVTM; CDR2 reads ANQGSEA. The V segment lost 7 bases and the J segment 3 bases; nucleotides outside the gene matches: 7. The CDR3 totals 13 residues. The CDR3 reads CSAVGQGDYEQYF. In DNA, the CDR3 is TGCAGCGCGGTGGGACAGGGTGACTACGAGCAGTACTTC.

This clone has just a few counts. The rearrangement uses TRBV10-3 and TRBJ2-5; 8 bases match TRBD1. The CDR3 is 15 residues long. V gave up 8 bases and J gave up 4 bases; unmatched junction bases: 12. Per the germline V gene, CDR1 is ENHRY and CDR2 is SYGVKD. CDR3 region: CAIGQGFGTGETQYF. The CDR3 DNA reads as TGTGCCATCGGTCAGGGGTTCGGGACAGGAGAGACCCAGTACTTC.

The table lists this clone with a few counts. The V call is TRBV18, the J call TRBJ1-1; D is unresolved. This CDR3 comprises 14 residues. V dropped 3 bases and J dropped 1 base, with 9 bases sitting between them. The germline V gene encodes CDR1 KGHSH and CDR2 LQKENI. CDR3 amino acids: CASSPWEGNTEAFF. Written as DNA, the CDR3 is TGTGCCAGCTCACCGTGGGAGGGGAACACTGAAGCTTTCTTT.

The rearrangement uses TRBV10-3 and TRBJ2-3; D not resolved. The CDR3 is 11 residues long. CDR1 ENHRY and CDR2 SYGVKD come from the germline V gene. Trimming took off 4 bases at V and 5 bases at J, with 4 bases between the two ends. CDR3 DNA sequence: TGTGCCATCAGTGCCATAGATACGCAGTATTTT. This translates into CAISAIDTQYF.

This chain links TRBV5-1 with TRBJ2-5, with a tentative D call TRBD1 (6 bases). V was trimmed by 4 bases and J by 2 bases, leaving 9 bases between them. The V gene's germline CDR1 is SGHRS and CDR2 YFSETQ. The CDR3 is 13 residues long. CDR3 DNA sequence: TGCGCCAGCAGCGTCGGACAGCAAGAGACCCAGTACTTC. This encodes CASSVGQQETQYF.

This sequence joins TRBV5-1 and TRBJ2-7; 11 positions match TRBD2. Trimming removed 5 bases from V and 3 bases from J; junction bases left unmatched: 4. Germline assignment: CDR1 SGHRS and CDR2 YFSETQ. The CDR3 is 14 amino acids. The DNA of the CDR3 is TGCGCCAGCAGTCCTACTAGCGGGAGCTACGAGCAGTACTTC. Translated: CASSPTSGSYEQYF.

The V and J genes are TRBV6-5 and TRBJ2-7; D unclear. This CDR3 is built from 13 residues. Germline CDR1 MNHEY, CDR2 SVGAGI. The ends were cut back, 5 bases at V and 5 bases at J, with 13 bases in the middle. As DNA, the CDR3 is TGTGCCAGCAGTAGCCAGTTTCAGAACGAGCAGTACTTC. Protein sequence: CASSSQFQNEQYF.

The chain uses TRBV10-3 and TRBJ1-5; possibly TRBD1 for D (6 bases). CDR1 and CDR2 from the germline V gene are ENHRY and SYGVKD. CDR3 length: 16 residues. V was trimmed by 0 bases and J by 3 bases, leaving 12 bases between them. This CDR3 is CAISESTGPANQPQHF. The CDR3 nucleotides read TGTGCCATCAGTGAGTCAACAGGGCCGGCCAATCAGCCCCAGCATTTT.